This TCR beta chain is from a study of cytomegalovirus exposure and HLA in healthy donors. About the research overall: Genotyping showed roughly 83% of 350 to 400 donors falling in the Caucasian-associated ancestry cluster. The study's findings and limits: Sequencing likely produced, as an artifact, a cluster of highly shared sequence variants. The study flagged 150 to 200 TCR beta chains as cytomegalovirus-associated.

Primers included in the PCR were 60 Vbeta and 13 Jbeta primers. TCRdb keeps only in-frame clones here, not all; method: immunoSEQ multiplex PCR. The sample lists 85,000 to 100,000 clones; over 70% were seen once. The V gene's germline CDR1 is SQVTM and CDR2 ANQGSEA. Trimming stripped 5 bases from V and 1 base from J, with 20 bases between. The CDR3 is made up of 16 amino acids. A remark on this clone: Its antigen is unidentified.

The donors gave bone marrow, and they were healthy. The V and J genes are TRBV29-1 and TRBJ1-2; maybe TRBD1 (5 bases). This TCR was sampled from a girl between 2 and 10 years old in good health and CMV-seropositive. Sequenced sample: PBMCs. For the CDR3, the DNA is TGCAGCGTTACCTCCCTTTGGGGAGGGGATAACTATGGCTACACCTTC. It yields the protein CSVTSLWGGDNYGYTF. Using reference TRBV29-1 and TRBJ1-2 for the parts outside the CDR3, the full variable domain is SAVISQKPSRDICQRGTSLTIQCQVDSQVTMMFWYRQQPGQSLTLIATANQGSEATYESGFVIDKFPISRPNLTFSTLTVSNMSPEDSSIYLCSVTSLWGGDNYGYTFGSGTRLTVV.